The 31 T cell receptor beta chains below were found in one sample sequenced in a study of OX40 agonist ivuxolimab in advanced cancers. Produced via immunoSEQ multiplex PCR; TCRdb's table is partial and in-frame only. Of about 25,000 clones listed, 70% to 90% were seen once; the top ten hold 40% to 55%. Sequencing used CD4+ or CD8+ T cells sorted from blood, obtained in a trial of the OX40 agonist ivuxolimab. These TCRs come from an adult with an advanced solid tumor such as melanoma, head and neck, liver or kidney cancer.

This sequence joins TRBV15 and TRBJ2-5; 7 bases agree with TRBD1. The end of the DNA is better explained by TRBJ2-7, so the J call may be wrong. The CDR3 sequence is 14 residues long. The V gene's germline CDR1 is LNHNV and CDR2 YYDKDF (reference sequence). CDR3 in amino acids: CATSSSGTVDEQYF. CDR3 DNA: TGTGCCACCAGCAGCTCCGGGACAGTTGACGAGCAGTACTTC.

The chain joins TRBV27 to TRBJ2-1, with 7 bases fitting TRBD1. Trimming removed 5 bases from V and 7 bases from J; junction bases left unmatched: 5. Germline CDR1 reads MNHEY; CDR2 reads SMNVEV (reference sequence). The length of the CDR3 is 13 residues. The chain's CDR3 is CASSQGQVNEQFF. In nucleotides, the CDR3 is TGTGCCAGCAGTCAAGGACAGGTAAATGAGCAGTTCTTC.

Only one count was recorded for this clone. The V gene is TRBV5-6, the J gene TRBJ1-1, with D uncertain. The V and J ends lost 5 bases and 2 bases respectively, with 13 bases between them. CDR3 length equals 14 residues. Germline lookup yields CDR1 SGHDT and CDR2 YYEEEE. The CDR3: CASSPGWGNTEAFF. As DNA, the CDR3 is TGTGCCAGCAGTCCCGGATGGGGAAACACTGAAGCTTTCTTT.

The genes are TRBV7-9 and TRBJ1-4, with unresolved D. Trimming stripped 1 base from V and 7 bases from J, with 10 bases between. The CDR3 totals 14 residues. Germline V gene lookup returns CDR1 SEHNR and CDR2 FQNEAQ (reference sequence). The CDR3 reads CASSLENPTEKLFF. Written as DNA, the CDR3 is TGTGCCAGCAGCTTAGAGAATCCGACTGAAAAACTGTTTTTT.

This clone was counted a single time. V is TRBV19 and J is TRBJ2-3; D gene uncertain. The CDR3 spans 13 residues. CDR1 and CDR2 (germline): LNHDA, SQIVND (reference sequence). V lost 4 bases and J 6 bases, leaving 11 bases between the germline ends. In DNA, the CDR3 is TGTGCCAGTAGTAATGACTGGGCTGATACGCAGTATTTT. Residues: CASSNDWADTQYF.

The CDR3 DNA is TGTGCCAGCAGTGACTCGAACGGGTCACCAGATACGCAGTATTTT. Amino acid sequence: CASSDSNGSPDTQYF. The chain couples TRBV6-4 to TRBJ2-3, with no clear D. Germline V gives CDR1 MRHNA, CDR2 SNTAGT. This CDR3 spans 15 amino acids. V lost 0 bases and J lost 4, with 11 bases in between.

A remark on this clone: An end of the junction differs from the germline gene, which may be a read error. The chain has TRBV6-5 and TRBJ2-1, with TRBD1 matching 7 bases. The CDR3 loop spans 12 amino acids. The germline gives CDR1 MNHEY, CDR2 SVGAGI. CDR3 bases: TGTGCCATCAGTGAGGGGACAGTTGAGCAGTTCTTC. Translation: CAISEGTVEQFF.

As to this clone: Other nucleotide sequences from this sample produce the same CDR3. The V gene is TRBV19, the J gene TRBJ2-7; 11 positions match TRBD1. The J segment lost 0 bases and the V segment lost 3 bases, leaving 1 base of the junction unmatched. Looked up from germline, CDR1 is LNHDA and CDR2 is SQIVND (reference sequence). The CDR3 extends over 15 amino acids. The CDR3 region has the DNA TGTGCCAGTAGTATTGGGACAGGGGGCTCCTACGAGCAGTACTTC. Translation gives CASSIGTGGSYEQYF.

The chain recombines TRBV4-1 with TRBJ1-5; the D is unclear. Germline V lookup: CDR1 MGHRA, CDR2 YSYEKL. CDR3 length: 15 residues. Trimming took off 0 bases at V and 7 bases at J, with 13 bases between the two ends. CDR3 region: CASSQEGAGGQPQHF. The CDR3 DNA reads TGCGCCAGCAGCCAAGAAGGTGCGGGCGGGCAGCCCCAGCATTTT.

The chain recombines TRBV5-1 with TRBJ1-1; TRBD1 might be the D (5 bases). The CDR3 has 16 amino acids. Germline assignment: CDR1 SGHRS and CDR2 YFSETQ. With 0 bases removed from V and 2 bases from J, the gap between germline ends came to 14 bases. The CDR3: CASSLGLGQGNTEAFF. In DNA, the CDR3 is TGCGCCAGCAGCTTGGGGTTAGGGCAGGGTAACACTGAAGCTTTCTTT.

The chain employs TRBV19 and TRBJ2-7, with 7 bases lining up with TRBD1. The germline V gene has CDR1 LNHDA and CDR2 SQIVND (reference sequence). The length of the CDR3 is 13 residues. Unmatched junction bases numbered 7, after V lost 10 bases and J lost 1 base. CDR3 protein: CATRDSISYEQYF. The CDR3 DNA is TGTGCCACTAGGGACAGCATATCCTACGAGCAGTACTTC.

The gene calls are TRBV2 and TRBJ1-5, with a possible D match to TRBD1 (6 bases). CDR1 is SNHLY and CDR2 is FYNNEI in the germline V gene. There are 14 residues in the CDR3. The V gene lost 8 bases and the J gene lost 1 base, with 12 bases spanning the gap. The CDR3 DNA reads TGTGCCAGCGGAACAGGGTCCAGCAATCAGCCCCAGCATTTT. This encodes CASGTGSSNQPQHF.

This clone was picked up one time. V usage is TRBV2 and J usage is TRBJ2-2; 8 bases are shared with TRBD2. V lost 10 bases and J lost 5; bases outside the gene matches: 9. This CDR3 is 14 amino acids long. CDR1 is SNHLY, CDR2 FYNNEI, per germline. The CDR3 DNA sequence: TGTGCCACCTCGCGAGCGGGAGTTACCGGGGAGCTGTTTTTT. The encoded protein is CATSRAGVTGELFF.

This chain joins TRBV6-1 and TRBJ2-7; D may be TRBD2 (6 bases). Looked up from germline, CDR1 is MNHNS and CDR2 is SASEGT. The CDR3 is made up of 17 amino acids. V was clipped by 2 bases and J by 3 bases, with 20 bases between them. CDR3 DNA sequence: TGTGCCAGCAGTGAATATAGCGGATATCTGGGGGACTACGAGCAGTACTTC. Amino acid sequence: CASSEYSGYLGDYEQYF.

The rearrangement joins TRBV19 to TRBJ2-1, with D perhaps matching TRBD1 (5 bases). The V end lost 5 bases, the J end lost 3 bases, and 11 bases lay between the germline ends. Germline values: CDR1 LNHDA, CDR2 SQIVND (reference sequence). CDR3 length: 14 amino acids. CDR3 protein: CASSFGHHYNEQFF. The CDR3 DNA follows: TGTGCCAGTAGTTTTGGACACCACTACAATGAGCAGTTCTTC.

This clone was recorded only once. The V gene is TRBV28, the J gene TRBJ2-5; perhaps TRBD2 as D (5 bases). Trimming cost V 3 bases and J 5 bases, with 7 bases left between them. This CDR3 contains 12 residues. Germline CDR1 reads MDHEN; CDR2 reads SYDVKM. CDR3 residues: CASSFGEETQYF. CDR3 DNA: TGTGCCAGCAGTTTCGGGGAGGAGACCCAGTACTTC.

The genes are TRBV11-2 and TRBJ2-7; 9 bases are shared with TRBD2. The CDR3 is 16 residues long. The ends lost 1 base at V and 1 base at J; junction bases unmatched: 5. Germline V gene sequence: CDR1 SGHAT, CDR2 FQNNGV. CDR3 bases: TGTGCCAGCAGCTTAGTGGGCGGGAGGGCTTCCTACGAGCAGTACTTC. This translates into CASSLVGGRASYEQYF.

The V call is TRBV7-9, the J call TRBJ2-5, with TRBD1 matching over 11 bases. The CDR3 length is 15 residues. The V and J ends lost 5 bases and 5 bases, in that order; junction bases with no gene match: 7. Germline CDR1 reads SEHNR; CDR2 reads FQNEAQ (reference sequence). The CDR3 DNA sequence: TGTGCCAGCAGCCATGGGACAGGGGGAGGTGAGACCCAGTACTTC. It is translated as CASSHGTGGGETQYF.

The J gene is TRBJ2-1, the V gene TRBV4-1, with D perhaps being TRBD1 or TRBD2 (5 bases each). The ends were cut back, 1 base at V and 3 bases at J, with 13 bases in the middle. CDR1 and CDR2 from the germline V gene are MGHRA and YSYEKL. The CDR3 has 16 residues. The chain's CDR3 is CASSQVWGRLYNEQFF. CDR3 nucleotide sequence: TGCGCCAGCAGCCAAGTATGGGGACGTCTCTACAATGAGCAGTTCTTC.

This clone has just a few counts. V is TRBV19 and J is TRBJ2-3; the D gene is possibly TRBD1 (5 bases). V lost 4 bases and J 5 bases, leaving 13 bases between the germline ends. Per germline, CDR1 LNHDA and CDR2 SQIVND (reference sequence). CDR3 length: 14 residues. CDR3 sequence (DNA): TGTGCCAGTAGTAAGACCCCAGGGATAGATACGCAGTATTTT. It translates to CASSKTPGIDTQYF.

CDR3 nucleotides: TGTGCCAGCAGTCGAGGCAGGGAGAACTATGGCTACACCTTC. Amino acid sequence: CASSRGRENYGYTF. The V and J genes are TRBV14 and TRBJ1-2; D is possibly TRBD1 (5 bases). Trimming shortened V by 6 bases and J by 2 bases, and 13 bases separated the two germline ends. The germline V gene encodes CDR1 SGHDN and CDR2 FVKESK. The CDR3 contains 14 residues.

The chain couples TRBV4-1 to TRBJ1-1, with D unresolved. This CDR3 is built from 12 residues. Trimming pared 3 bases from V and 2 bases from J, leaving 4 bases between. CDR1 is MGHRA, CDR2 YSYEKL, per germline. In DNA form, the CDR3 reads TGCGCCAGCAGCCAGGGTAACACTGAAGCTTTCTTT. Translation gives CASSQGNTEAFF.

The chain employs TRBV5-1 and TRBJ2-1; 8 nucleotides match TRBD2. V shed 3 bases and J 5 bases; nucleotides not matched to a gene: 13. CDR1 SGHRS and CDR2 YFSETQ come from the germline V gene. The CDR3 totals 17 residues. In nucleotides, the CDR3 is TGCGCCAGCAGCTGGGTAGGGAGGGGACTAGTTGACAATGAGCAGTTCTTC. As protein: CASSWVGRGLVDNEQFF.

This clone appeared a single time. The V gene is TRBV11-1, the J gene TRBJ2-3; a possible D gene is TRBD2 (7 bases). The CDR3 runs to 15 residues. The ends were cut back, 1 base at V and 3 bases at J, with 11 bases in the middle. Germline V gene data show CDR1 as SGHAT and CDR2 as FQDESV (reference sequence). The DNA for the CDR3 is TGTGCCAGCAGCTTAGAACGGGGGGCAACAGATACGCAGTATTTT. Translation gives CASSLERGATDTQYF.

The chain couples TRBV9 to TRBJ2-3; TRBD2 matches at 10 bases. V lost 4 bases and J lost 3; bases outside the gene matches: 11. Germline loops: CDR1 SGDLS, CDR2 YYNGEE. This CDR3 has 17 residues. CDR3 sequence (DNA): TGTGCCAGCAGCCTATCGCCTAGCGGGGGTTTGACAGATACGCAGTATTTT. Translation: CASSLSPSGGLTDTQYF.

Points on this clone: In the same sample, other DNA sequences code for this CDR3. This sequence joins TRBV27 and TRBJ2-7, with 8 bases fitting TRBD1. The length of the CDR3 is 14 residues. V shed 4 bases and J 2 bases; nucleotides not matched to a gene: 4. Germline loops: CDR1 MNHEY, CDR2 SMNVEV (reference sequence). Written as DNA, the CDR3 is TGTGCCAGCAGTTCACGGACAGGGCCCTACGAGCAGTACTTC. This encodes CASSSRTGPYEQYF.

This clone was recorded once. This chain joins TRBV10-3 and TRBJ1-1; tentatively, D is TRBD1 (6 bases). The CDR3 contains 13 residues. Germline values: CDR1 ENHRY, CDR2 SYGVKD. V dropped 6 bases and J dropped 4 bases, with 12 bases sitting between them. CDR3 DNA: TGTGCCATCAGACCTACAGGGTCCACTGAAGCTTTCTTT. It yields the protein CAIRPTGSTEAFF.

The chain carries TRBV13 and TRBJ2-1, with 8 bases matching TRBD2. The V and J ends lost 0 bases and 10 bases, in that order; junction bases with no gene match: 17. Germline V gene data show CDR1 as PRHDT and CDR2 as FYEKMQ (reference sequence). This CDR3 comprises 18 residues. DNA for the CDR3: TGTGCCAGCAGCTTAGGGCTAGCGGGCACAGGCTTCCGGGGAGAGCAGTTCTTC. Translated: CASSLGLAGTGFRGEQFF.

This rearrangement joins TRBV4-1 to TRBJ2-7, with D tentatively TRBD2 (5 bases). The CDR3 extends over 15 amino acids. V lost 0 bases to trimming and J lost 3 bases, with 12 bases between them. CDR1 and CDR2 from the germline V gene are MGHRA and YSYEKL. CDR3 residues: CASSQDRGSGYEQYF. DNA of the CDR3: TGCGCCAGCAGCCAAGATCGGGGTTCGGGCTACGAGCAGTACTTC.

V usage is TRBV27 and J usage is TRBJ2-3; TRBD1 might be the D (7 bases). The CDR3 is 17 amino acids. Germline V lookup: CDR1 MNHEY, CDR2 SMNVEV (reference sequence). With 1 base removed from V and 4 bases from J, the gap between germline ends came to 18 bases. For the CDR3, the DNA is TGTGCCAGCAGTTTATTAACGCGGGACAGAGGGGCAGATACGCAGTATTTT. It yields the protein CASSLLTRDRGADTQYF.

This chain's CDR3 is CASSFGSYSFEQYF. The CDR3 DNA reads as TGTGCCAGCAGTTTCGGCAGTTACTCTTTCGAGCAGTACTTC. This chain joins TRBV28 and TRBJ2-7; D is unclear. Trimming cost V 3 bases and J 6 bases, with 15 bases left between them. CDR1 is MDHEN, CDR2 SYDVKM, per germline. The CDR3 totals 14 residues.